Listed here are 14 T cell receptor beta chains from one sample, sequenced in a study of blood T cell repertoires in COVID-19 (dated by TCRdb to the early 2020s). Libraries came from the immunoSEQ multiplex PCR assay. TCRdb took over this immuneACCESS table, retaining in-frame rearrangements with V and J assigned. Such tables are incomplete; in checked studies, under half of the missing clones stem from an unresolved V gene, and the remainder is unexplained. The sample table records around 190,000 clones; approximately 87% of these occur just once. Around 20% of the sample is taken by the ten largest. The sequencing input was peripheral blood. These receptors were collected from a man aged 65 to 79 with active or convalescent COVID-19.

The rearrangement uses TRBV12-3 or TRBV12-4 and TRBJ1-5, with a possible D match to TRBD1 (5 bases). Trimming cost V 6 bases and J 12 bases, with 15 bases left between them. This CDR3 is built from 12 residues. CDR3 nucleotide sequence: TGTGCCAGCAGCCCGGACATTACGATCCAGCATTTT. Translated, it gives CASSPDITIQHF.

There are many counts of this clone. This sequence joins TRBV7-9 and TRBJ2-6, with D tentatively TRBD2 (5 bases). Trimming shortened V by 4 bases and J by 1 base, and 14 bases separated the two germline ends. The CDR3 spans 17 residues. Looked up from germline, CDR1 is SEHNR and CDR2 is FQNEAQ (reference sequence). The CDR3 is CASSSRPPGSGANVLTF. In DNA, the CDR3 is TGTGCCAGCAGCTCCCGGCCCCCGGGGTCTGGGGCCAACGTCCTGACTTTC.

The chain carries TRBV7-6 and TRBJ1-4; D gene uncertain. Germline lookup yields CDR1 SGHVS and CDR2 FNYEAQ. CDR3 length: 15 residues. V was trimmed by 4 bases and J by 3 bases, leaving 12 bases between them. The CDR3: CASSSVGGANEKLFF. CDR3 in DNA: TGTGCCAGCAGCTCCGTCGGAGGAGCTAATGAAAAACTGTTTTTT.

The chain has TRBV28 and TRBJ2-7, with 9 bases fitting TRBD1. CDR3 length: 15 amino acids. In germline, CDR1 is MDHEN, CDR2 SYDVKM. V dropped 4 bases and J dropped 4; count of bases not matched to a gene: 8. The CDR3 DNA reads TGTGCCAGCAGTTCCGGCCGAGACAGGGGGTACGAGCAGTACTTC. It translates to CASSSGRDRGYEQYF.

A note on this clone: Additional DNA sequences in this sample encode the identical CDR3. The rearrangement links TRBV5-1 to TRBJ1-5, with TRBD1 matching over 9 bases. Per the germline V gene, CDR1 is SGHRS and CDR2 is YFSETQ. The CDR3 length is 14 residues. The J segment lost 5 bases and the V segment lost 4 bases, leaving 4 bases of the junction unmatched. Here the CDR3 reads CASSTGQGDQPQHF. The CDR3 DNA is TGCGCCAGCAGCACGGGACAGGGTGATCAGCCCCAGCATTTT.

The chain recombines TRBV18 with TRBJ2-1; a weak D match, TRBD1 (5 bases). V shed 3 bases and J shed 8 bases, with 11 bases lying between them. The germline CDR1 and CDR2 sequences are KGHSH and LQKENI. This CDR3 has 13 residues. The DNA for the CDR3 is TGTGCCAGCTCACCGCAGGGTAATCATGAGCAGTTCTTC. Protein: CASSPQGNHEQFF.

The chain combines TRBV4-3 with TRBJ2-7; D is ambiguous. CDR1 is LGHNA, CDR2 YSLEER, per germline. The V and J ends lost 1 base and 4 bases respectively, with 8 bases between them. The CDR3 is 13 amino acids. CDR3 coding DNA: TGCGCCAGCAGCCAAGGATTAGAGTACGAGCAGTACTTC. Its translation: CASSQGLEYEQYF.

The V and J genes are TRBV29-1 and TRBJ2-3; D is ambiguous. The germline V gene encodes CDR1 SQVTM and CDR2 ANQGSEA. The V and J ends lost 5 bases and 6 bases respectively, with 15 bases between them. This CDR3 contains 13 residues. CDR3 in amino acids: CSVSRPPTDTQYF. CDR3 bases: TGCAGCGTTTCGCGTCCCCCCACGGATACGCAGTATTTT.

The V and J genes are TRBV6-4 and TRBJ1-5; D gene uncertain. The CDR3 has 14 amino acids. Trimming cost V 4 bases and J 9 bases, with 16 bases left between them. Germline V gives CDR1 MRHNA, CDR2 SNTAGT. CDR3 protein: CASSGGTELAPQHF. Here the CDR3 DNA reads TGTGCCAGCAGTGGTGGTACAGAGTTGGCGCCCCAGCATTTT.

This clone was picked up one time. The chain couples TRBV2 to TRBJ2-5, with D perhaps matching TRBD1 (5 bases). CDR3 length: 15 amino acids. V lost 1 base, J lost 3 bases, and 12 bases lay in between. The germline V gene encodes CDR1 SNHLY and CDR2 FYNNEI. The CDR3 DNA sequence: TGTGCCAGCAGTGAAGACAGGCATGAAGAAGAGACCCAGTACTTC. This codes for CASSEDRHEEETQYF.

The V gene is TRBV2, the J gene TRBJ1-2; D unresolved. Germline loops: CDR1 SNHLY, CDR2 FYNNEI. The CDR3 is 16 amino acids. Between the trimmed V and J ends, which lost 10 bases and 0 bases, there was a span of 21 bases. The CDR3 reads CANEYGSPGANYGYTF. CDR3 nucleotides: TGTGCCAACGAGTATGGCTCCCCGGGAGCTAACTATGGCTACACCTTC.

J is TRBJ1-1 and V is TRBV5-6; TRBD1 agrees at 8 bases. Germline assignment: CDR1 SGHDT and CDR2 YYEEEE. With V trimmed by 4 bases and J by 10 bases, 9 bases remained unmatched. There are 13 residues in the CDR3. CDR3 DNA sequence: TGTGCCAGCAGCATAAACAGGGGGACAGGAGCTTTCTTT. Amino acids: CASSINRGTGAFF.

The chain joins TRBV29-1 to TRBJ2-7; tentatively, D is TRBD1 (6 bases). The CDR3 length is 12 residues. Trimming removed 8 bases at V and 1 base at J, with 12 bases between. Germline CDR1 is SQVTM and CDR2 is ANQGSEA. CDR3 protein: CSIRQASYEQYF. In DNA, the CDR3 is TGCAGCATTAGACAGGCTTCCTACGAGCAGTACTTC.

The DNA for the CDR3 is TGTGCCAGCAGTTACGAGTTGAGTTTTGGGGAGCTGTTTTTT. This gives the protein CASSYELSFGELFF. The genes are TRBV6-5 and TRBJ2-2, with D uncertain. From germline, CDR1 is MNHEY and CDR2 SVGAGI. CDR3 length equals 14 residues. Trimming cost V 2 bases and J 8 bases, with 12 bases left between them.